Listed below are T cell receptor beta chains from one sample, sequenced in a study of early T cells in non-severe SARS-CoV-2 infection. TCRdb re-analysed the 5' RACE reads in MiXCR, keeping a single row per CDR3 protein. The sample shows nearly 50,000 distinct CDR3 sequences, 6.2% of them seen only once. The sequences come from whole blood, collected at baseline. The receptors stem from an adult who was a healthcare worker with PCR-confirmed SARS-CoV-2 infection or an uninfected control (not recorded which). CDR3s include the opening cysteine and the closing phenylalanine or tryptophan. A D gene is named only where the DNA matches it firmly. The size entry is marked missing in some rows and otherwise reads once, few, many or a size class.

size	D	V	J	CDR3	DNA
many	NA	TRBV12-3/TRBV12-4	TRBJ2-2	CASMPGVDTGELFF	TGTGCCAGCATGCCGGGAGTAGATACCGGGGAGCTGTTTTTT
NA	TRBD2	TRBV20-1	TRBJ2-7	CSAASGRAPVYEQYF	TGCAGTGCCGCTAGCGGGAGGGCGCCGGTATACGAGCAGTACTTC
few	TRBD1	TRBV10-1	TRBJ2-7	CASSCGQDEQYF	TGCGCCAGCAGTTGCGGACAGGACGAGCAGTACTTC
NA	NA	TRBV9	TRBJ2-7	CASSAGLLGIYEQYF	TGTGCCAGCAGCGCCGGACTTTTGGGGATCTACGAGCAGTACTTC
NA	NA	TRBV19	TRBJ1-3	CASSWTDASGNTIYF	TGTGCCAGTAGTTGGACGGACGCCTCTGGAAACACCATATATTTT
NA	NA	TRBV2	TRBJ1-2	CASRAGRVANYGYTF	TGTGCCAGCCGGGCAGGGCGGGTTGCGAACTATGGCTACACCTTC
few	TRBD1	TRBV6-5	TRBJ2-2	CASHRGFGGELFF	TGTGCCAGCCACAGGGGTTTCGGCGGGGAGCTGTTTTTT
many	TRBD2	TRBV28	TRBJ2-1	CASSSLAGVTNEQFF	TGTGCCAGCAGTTCCCTAGCGGGAGTAACCAATGAGCAGTTCTTC
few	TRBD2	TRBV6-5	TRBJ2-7	CASRYTSGASYEQYF	TGTGCCAGCAGATATACTAGCGGGGCCTCCTACGAGCAGTACTTC
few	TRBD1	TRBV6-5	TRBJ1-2	CASSSDRGDYGYTF	TGTGCCAGCAGTTCGGACAGGGGGGACTATGGCTACACCTTC
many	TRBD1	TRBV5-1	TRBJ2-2	CASTPGGYGTGELFF	TGCGCCAGCACTCCAGGGGGCTATGGCACCGGGGAGCTGTTTTTT
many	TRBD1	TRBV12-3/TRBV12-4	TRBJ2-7	CASTPRDRPSYEQYF	TGTGCCAGCACCCCCCGGGACAGGCCCTCCTACGAGCAGTACTTC
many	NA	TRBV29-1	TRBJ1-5	CSVEEGNQPQHF	TGCAGCGTTGAAGAGGGCAATCAGCCCCAGCATTTT
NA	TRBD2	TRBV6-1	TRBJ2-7	CASDLAGGPYEQYF	TGTGCCAGCGATCTAGCGGGAGGGCCCTACGAGCAGTACTTC
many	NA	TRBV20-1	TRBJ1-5	CSATTGPRGDQPQHF	TGCAGTGCTACCACAGGGCCTCGGGGGGACCAGCCCCAGCATTTT
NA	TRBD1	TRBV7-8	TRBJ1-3	CASSVTGGGNTIYF	TGTGCCAGCAGCGTTACAGGGGGCGGGAACACCATATATTTT
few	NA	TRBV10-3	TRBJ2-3	CAISAVSKDTQYF	TGTGCCATCAGTGCCGTCTCGAAAGATACGCAGTATTTT
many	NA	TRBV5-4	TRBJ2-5	CASSLDQETQYF	TGTGCCAGCAGCCTAGACCAAGAGACCCAGTACTTC
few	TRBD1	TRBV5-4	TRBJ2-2	CASSGLQGTVGELFF	TGTGCCAGCAGCGGTTTACAGGGGACGGTCGGGGAGCTGTTTTTT
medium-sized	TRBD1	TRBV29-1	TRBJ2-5	CSVESGDRGRGETQYF	TGCAGCGTTGAGTCCGGCGACAGGGGGCGAGGAGAGACCCAGTACTTC
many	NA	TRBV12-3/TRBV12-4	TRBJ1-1	CASSFMGLHEAFF	TGTGCCAGCAGTTTTATGGGCCTTCACGAAGCTTTCTTT
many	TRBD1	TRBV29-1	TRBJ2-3	CSVEEPDRGTDTQYF	TGCAGCGTTGAAGAACCGGACAGGGGCACAGATACGCAGTATTTT
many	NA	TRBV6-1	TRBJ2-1	CASSERREQFF	TGTGCCAGCAGTGAACGGAGGGAGCAGTTCTTC
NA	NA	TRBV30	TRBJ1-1	CAWSVQPTEAFF	TGTGCCTGGAGTGTCCAACCCACTGAAGCTTTCTTT
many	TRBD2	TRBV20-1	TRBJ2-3	CSAPRLAGQADTQYF	TGCAGTGCGCCCCGACTAGCGGGACAGGCAGATACGCAGTATTTT
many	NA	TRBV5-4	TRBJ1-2	CASSTSVKGDYGYTF	TGTGCCAGCAGCACGTCAGTGAAGGGGGACTATGGCTACACCTTC
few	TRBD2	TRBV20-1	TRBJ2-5	CSASNRLARQETQYF	TGCAGTGCTAGTAATCGACTAGCACGTCAAGAGACCCAGTACTTC
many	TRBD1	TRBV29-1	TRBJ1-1	CSVDRSQGAGEAFF	TGCAGCGTAGACCGCTCCCAGGGGGCTGGTGAAGCTTTCTTT